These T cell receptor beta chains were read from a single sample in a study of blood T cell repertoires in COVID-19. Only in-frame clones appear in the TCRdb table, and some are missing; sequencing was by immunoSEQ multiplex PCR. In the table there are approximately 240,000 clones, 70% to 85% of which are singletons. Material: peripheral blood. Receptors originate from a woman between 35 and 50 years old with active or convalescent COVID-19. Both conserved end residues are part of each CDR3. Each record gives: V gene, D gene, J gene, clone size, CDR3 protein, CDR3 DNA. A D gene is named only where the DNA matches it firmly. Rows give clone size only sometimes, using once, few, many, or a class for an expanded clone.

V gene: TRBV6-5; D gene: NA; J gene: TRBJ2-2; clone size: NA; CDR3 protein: CASTRDTGELFF; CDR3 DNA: TGTGCCAGCACCCGGGACACCGGGGAGCTGTTTTTT
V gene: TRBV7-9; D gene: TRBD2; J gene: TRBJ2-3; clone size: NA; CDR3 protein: CASSPRLAGGQYF; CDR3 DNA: TGTGCCAGCAGCCCTAGACTAGCGGGGGGGCAGTATTTT
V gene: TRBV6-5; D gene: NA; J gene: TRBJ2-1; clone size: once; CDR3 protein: CASRSTGQYNEQFF; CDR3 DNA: TGTGCCAGCAGGTCAACTGGACAGTACAATGAGCAGTTCTTC
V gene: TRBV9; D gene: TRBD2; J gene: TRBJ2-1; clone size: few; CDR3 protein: CASSAHQRGSNEQFF; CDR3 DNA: TGTGCCAGCAGCGCCCACCAGCGGGGGAGCAATGAGCAGTTCTTC
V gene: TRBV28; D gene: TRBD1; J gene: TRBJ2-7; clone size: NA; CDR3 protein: CASRGQIPTNQYF; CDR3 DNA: TGTGCCAGCAGGGGACAGATTCCTACGAATCAGTACTTC
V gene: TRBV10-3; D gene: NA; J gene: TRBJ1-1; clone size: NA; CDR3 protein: CAISPGTPEAFF; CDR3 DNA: TGTGCCATCAGTCCGGGAACCCCTGAAGCTTTCTTT
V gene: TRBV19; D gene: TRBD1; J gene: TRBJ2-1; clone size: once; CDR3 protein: CASSLGQGTTNEQFF; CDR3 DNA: TGTGCCAGTAGTCTCGGACAGGGGACCACCAATGAGCAGTTCTTC
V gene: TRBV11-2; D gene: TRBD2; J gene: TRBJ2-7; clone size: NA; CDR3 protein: CASSSGLAIVWEQYF; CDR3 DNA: TGTGCCAGCAGCTCGGGACTAGCGATTGTTTGGGAGCAGTACTTC
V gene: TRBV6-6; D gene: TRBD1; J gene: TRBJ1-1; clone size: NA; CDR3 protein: CASSPPGQSEAFF; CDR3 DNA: TGTGCCAGCAGTCCGCCGGGACAGTCTGAAGCTTTCTTT
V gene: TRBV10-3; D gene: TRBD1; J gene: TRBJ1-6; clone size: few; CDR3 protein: CAISDRDRVESSPLHF; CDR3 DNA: TGTGCCATCAGTGACCGGGACAGGGTAGAAAGTTCACCCCTCCACTTT
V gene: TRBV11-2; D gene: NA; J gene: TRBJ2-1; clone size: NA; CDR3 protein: CASSFTGGPYNEQFF; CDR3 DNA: TGTGCCAGCAGCTTCACCGGGGGGCCTTACAATGAGCAGTTCTTC
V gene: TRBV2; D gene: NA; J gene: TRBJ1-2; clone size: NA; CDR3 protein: CASRDTGNYGYTF; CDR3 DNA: TGTGCCAGCAGGGATACAGGGAACTATGGCTACACCTTC
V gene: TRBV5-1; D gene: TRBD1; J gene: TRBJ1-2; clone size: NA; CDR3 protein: CASSLEQGALDGYTF; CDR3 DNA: TGCGCCAGCAGCTTGGAACAGGGGGCATTGGATGGCTACACCTTC
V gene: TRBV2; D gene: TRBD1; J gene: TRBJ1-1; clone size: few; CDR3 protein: CASSESRTGKAFF; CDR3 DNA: TGTGCCAGCAGTGAAAGTCGGACAGGGAAAGCTTTCTTT
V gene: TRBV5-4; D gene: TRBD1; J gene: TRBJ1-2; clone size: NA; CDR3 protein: CASSVSGGYGYTF; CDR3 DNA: TGTGCCAGCAGTGTTTCAGGGGGGTATGGCTACACCTTC
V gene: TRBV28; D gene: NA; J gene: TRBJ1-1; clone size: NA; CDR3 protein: CASSLWNTEAFF; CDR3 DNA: TGTGCCAGCAGTCTCTGGAACACTGAAGCTTTCTTT
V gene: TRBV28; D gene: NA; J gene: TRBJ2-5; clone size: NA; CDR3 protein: CASSFSPGTQYF; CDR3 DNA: TGTGCCAGCAGTTTTTCCCCCGGGACCCAGTACTTC
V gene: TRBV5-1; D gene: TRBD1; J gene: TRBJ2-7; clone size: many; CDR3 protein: CASSAGGSYEQYF; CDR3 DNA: TGCGCCAGCTCGGCAGGGGGCTCCTACGAGCAGTACTTC
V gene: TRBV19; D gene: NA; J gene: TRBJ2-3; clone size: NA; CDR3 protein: CASSILRITGRADTQYF; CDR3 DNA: TGTGCCAGTAGTATACTACGGATCACAGGGAGGGCAGATACGCAGTATTTT
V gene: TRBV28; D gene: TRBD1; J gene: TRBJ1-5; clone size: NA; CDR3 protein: CASSLVQGVQPQHF; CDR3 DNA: TGTGCCAGCAGTTTAGTGCAGGGGGTCCAGCCCCAGCATTTT
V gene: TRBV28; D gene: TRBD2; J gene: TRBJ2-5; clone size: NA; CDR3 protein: CASSPRAGGAETQYF; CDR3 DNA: TGTGCCAGCAGTCCCAGAGCGGGGGGGGCGGAGACCCAGTACTTC
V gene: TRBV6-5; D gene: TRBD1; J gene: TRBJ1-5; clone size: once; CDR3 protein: CASSTDRGQPQHF; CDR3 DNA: TGTGCCAGCAGCACAGACAGGGGTCAGCCCCAGCATTTT
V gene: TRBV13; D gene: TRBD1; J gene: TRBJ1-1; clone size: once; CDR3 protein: CASSPDRGLIEAFF; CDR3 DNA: TGTGCCAGCAGCCCGGACAGGGGATTAATTGAAGCTTTCTTT
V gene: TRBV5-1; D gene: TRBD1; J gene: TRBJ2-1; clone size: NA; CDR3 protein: CASVLTGGSYNEQFF; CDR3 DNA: TGCGCCAGCGTCCTGACAGGGGGCTCTTACAATGAGCAGTTCTTC
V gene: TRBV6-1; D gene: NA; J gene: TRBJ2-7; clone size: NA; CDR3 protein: CASSVAMVLDSSYEQYF; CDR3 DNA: TGTGCCAGCAGTGTGGCCATGGTTTTGGACAGCTCCTACGAGCAGTACTTC
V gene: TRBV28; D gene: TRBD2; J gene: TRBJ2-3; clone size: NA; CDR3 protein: CASSSTSGGSPYTQYF; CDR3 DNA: TGTGCCAGCAGTTCGACTAGCGGGGGGTCCCCGTATACGCAGTATTTT
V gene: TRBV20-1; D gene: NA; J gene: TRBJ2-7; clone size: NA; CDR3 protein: CSARRGYEQYF; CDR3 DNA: TGCAGTGCCAGAAGGGGTTACGAGCAGTACTTC
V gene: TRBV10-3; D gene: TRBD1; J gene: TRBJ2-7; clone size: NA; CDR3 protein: CAISEYDGTASKYEQYF; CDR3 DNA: TGTGCCATCAGTGAGTATGACGGGACAGCTTCAAAATACGAGCAGTACTTC
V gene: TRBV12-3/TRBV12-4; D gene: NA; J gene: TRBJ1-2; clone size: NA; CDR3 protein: CASSLSANYGYTF; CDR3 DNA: TGTGCCAGCAGTTTGTCAGCTAACTATGGCTACACCTTC
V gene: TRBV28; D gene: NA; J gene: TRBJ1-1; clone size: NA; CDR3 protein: CASRLRGTEAFF; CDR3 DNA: TGTGCCAGCAGGTTGCGGGGTACTGAAGCTTTCTTT
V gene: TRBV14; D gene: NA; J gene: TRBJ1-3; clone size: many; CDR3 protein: CASSQDLGGTGNTIYF; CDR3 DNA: TGTGCCAGCAGCCAAGATCTCGGGGGAACAGGAAACACCATATATTTT
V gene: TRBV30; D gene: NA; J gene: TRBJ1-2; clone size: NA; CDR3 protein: CAIQAPYGYTF; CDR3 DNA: TGTGCCATTCAGGCGCCCTATGGCTACACCTTC
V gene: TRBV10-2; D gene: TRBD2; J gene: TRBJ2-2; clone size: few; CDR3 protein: CASSAKRGRSNTGELFF; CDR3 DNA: TGCGCCAGCAGTGCTAAGCGGGGTAGATCGAACACCGGGGAGCTGTTTTTT
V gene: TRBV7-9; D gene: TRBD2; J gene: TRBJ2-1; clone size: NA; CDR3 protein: CASSLLGHRTSNEQFF; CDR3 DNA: TGTGCCAGCAGCTTACTCGGACATCGGACTAGCAATGAGCAGTTCTTC
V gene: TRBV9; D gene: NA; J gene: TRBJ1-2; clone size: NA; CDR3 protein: CASSVTGANYGYTF; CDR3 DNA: TGTGCCAGCAGCGTAACAGGAGCTAACTATGGCTACACCTTC
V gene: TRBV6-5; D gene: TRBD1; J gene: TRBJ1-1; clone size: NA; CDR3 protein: CASSRDSTNTEAFF; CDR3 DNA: TGTGCCAGCAGTCGGGACAGCACCAACACTGAAGCTTTCTTT
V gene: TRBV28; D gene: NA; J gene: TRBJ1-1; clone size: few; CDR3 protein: CASSEAGVNTEAFF; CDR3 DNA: TGTGCCAGCAGTGAGGCAGGGGTGAACACTGAAGCTTTCTTT
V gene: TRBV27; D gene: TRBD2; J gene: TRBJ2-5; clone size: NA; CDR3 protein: CASSPHYSGGAGTQYF; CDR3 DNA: TGTGCCAGCAGTCCTCATTATAGCGGGGGGGCGGGGACCCAGTACTTC
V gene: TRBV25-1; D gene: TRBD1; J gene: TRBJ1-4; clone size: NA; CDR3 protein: CASSEPRTGSNEKLFF; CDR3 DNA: TGTGCCAGCAGTGAACCCAGGACAGGGAGTAATGAAAAACTGTTTTTT
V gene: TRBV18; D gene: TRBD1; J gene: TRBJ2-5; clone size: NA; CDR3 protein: CASSPAAGGVRQTQYF; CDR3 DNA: TGTGCCAGCTCACCCGCCGCAGGGGGCGTAAGACAGACCCAGTACTTC
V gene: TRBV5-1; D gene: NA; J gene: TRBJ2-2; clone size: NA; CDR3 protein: CASSVGNTGELFF; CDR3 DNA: TGCGCCAGCAGCGTCGGGAACACCGGGGAGCTGTTTTTT
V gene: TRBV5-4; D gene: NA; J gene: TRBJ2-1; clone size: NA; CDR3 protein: CASSLGENEQFF; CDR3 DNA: TGTGCCAGCAGCTTGGGAGAGAATGAGCAGTTCTTC
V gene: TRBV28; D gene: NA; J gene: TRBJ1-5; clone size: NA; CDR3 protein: CASSRAEPQHF; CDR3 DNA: TGTGCCAGCAGCAGAGCGGAGCCCCAGCATTTT
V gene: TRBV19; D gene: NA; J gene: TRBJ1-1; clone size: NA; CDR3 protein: CASAWGEANTEAFF; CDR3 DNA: TGTGCCAGTGCCTGGGGGGAGGCGAACACTGAAGCTTTCTTT
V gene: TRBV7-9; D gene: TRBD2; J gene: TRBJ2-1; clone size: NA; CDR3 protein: CASSSGLAGGPYNEQFF; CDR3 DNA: TGTGCCAGCAGCTCCGGACTAGCGGGGGGGCCCTACAATGAGCAGTTCTTC